This T cell receptor beta chain comes out of a study of cytomegalovirus exposure and HLA in healthy donors. Study-level information: Among about 179 million T cells, an earlier analysis found 117 million unique TCR beta sequences.

This PCR relied on a set of 60 Vbeta primers and 13 Jbeta primers. The protocol was immunoSEQ multiplex PCR, while the TCRdb copy is restricted to in-frame clones and leaves out a portion. The repertoire holds some 100,000 clones, 65% to 80% seen once, with 1.5% to 2% in the top ten. Healthy bone marrow donors made up the donor group. Germline CDR1 reads LNHNV; CDR2 reads YYDKDF (reference sequence). J was trimmed by 7 bases and V by 3 bases; bases with no gene match: 11. The CDR3 spans 15 residues. As regards this clone: Its antigen is still unknown.

Study-wide results and limits: According to a later analysis, most TCR beta chains associated with CMV appeared HLA-restricted.

The source of this sequence is a woman in her 40s in good health and CMV-seronegative. The V and J genes are TRBV15 and TRBJ2-5, with 7 bases fitting TRBD1. Sequencing was performed on PBMCs. The CDR3, as DNA: TGTGCCACCAGCAGGACGGGACAGACCGAAGGGACCCAGTACTTC. This encodes CATSRTGQTEGTQYF.